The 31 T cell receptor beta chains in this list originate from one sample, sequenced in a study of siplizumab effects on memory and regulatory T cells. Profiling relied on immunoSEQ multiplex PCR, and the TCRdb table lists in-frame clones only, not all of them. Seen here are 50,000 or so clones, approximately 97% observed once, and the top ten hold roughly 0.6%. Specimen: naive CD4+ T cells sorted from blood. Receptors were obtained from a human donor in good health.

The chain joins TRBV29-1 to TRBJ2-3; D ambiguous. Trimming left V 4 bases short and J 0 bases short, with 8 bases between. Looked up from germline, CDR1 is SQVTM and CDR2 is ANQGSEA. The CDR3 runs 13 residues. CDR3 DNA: TGCAGCGTTGTCCGGGCGAGCACAGATACGCAGTATTTT. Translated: CSVVRASTDTQYF.

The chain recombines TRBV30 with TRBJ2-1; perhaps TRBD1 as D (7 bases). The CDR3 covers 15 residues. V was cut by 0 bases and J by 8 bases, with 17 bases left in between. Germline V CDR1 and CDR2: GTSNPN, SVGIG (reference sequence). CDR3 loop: CAWSVGGAGGYEQFF. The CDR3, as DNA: TGTGCCTGGAGTGTGGGCGGGGCAGGGGGTTATGAGCAGTTCTTC.

The CDR3 sequence: CASSQEFLAKNIQYF. The CDR3 DNA sequence: TGCGCCAGCAGTCAGGAGTTCTTAGCCAAAAACATTCAGTACTTC. The chain combines TRBV23-1 with TRBJ2-4, with D hard to call. TRBV23-1 is an ORF, and what it does is uncertain. The V gene lost 3 bases and the J gene lost 0 bases, with 9 bases spanning the gap. CDR3 length equals 15 residues.

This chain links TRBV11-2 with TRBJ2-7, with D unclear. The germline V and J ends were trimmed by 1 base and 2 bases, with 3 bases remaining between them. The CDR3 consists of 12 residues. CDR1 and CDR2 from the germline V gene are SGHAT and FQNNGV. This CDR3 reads CASSLAPYEQYF. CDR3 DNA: TGTGCCAGCAGCTTAGCTCCCTACGAGCAGTACTTC.

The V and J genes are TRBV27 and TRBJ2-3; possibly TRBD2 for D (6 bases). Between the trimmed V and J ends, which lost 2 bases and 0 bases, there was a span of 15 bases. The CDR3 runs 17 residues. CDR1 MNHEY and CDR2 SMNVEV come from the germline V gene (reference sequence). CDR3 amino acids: CASSLTGRPSSTDTQYF. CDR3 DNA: TGTGCCAGCAGTTTAACCGGGAGACCCTCTAGCACAGATACGCAGTATTTT.

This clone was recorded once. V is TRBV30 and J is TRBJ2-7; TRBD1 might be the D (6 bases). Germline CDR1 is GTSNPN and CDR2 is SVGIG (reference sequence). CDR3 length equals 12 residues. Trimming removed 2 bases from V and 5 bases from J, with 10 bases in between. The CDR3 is CAWSQGYHEQYF. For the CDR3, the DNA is TGTGCCTGGAGTCAGGGGTACCACGAGCAGTACTTC. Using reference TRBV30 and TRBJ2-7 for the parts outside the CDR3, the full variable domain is SQTIHQWPATLVQPVGSPLSLECTVEGTSNPNLYWYRQAAGRGLQLLFYSVGIGQISSEVPQNLSASRPQDRQFILSSKKLLLSDSGFYLCAWSQGYHEQYFGPGTRLTVT.

CDR3 residues: CASSWGNGYTF. DNA of the CDR3: TGTGCCAGCAGCTGGGGGAATGGCTACACCTTC. V and J are TRBV25-1 and TRBJ1-2; tentative D call: TRBD1 (5 bases). Germline V gives CDR1 MGHDK, CDR2 SYGVNS. With 6 bases removed from V and 6 bases from J, the gap between germline ends came to 8 bases. This CDR3 spans 11 amino acids.

CDR3 nucleotide sequence: TGTGCCAGCAGTTACCCCGGGACAGGGGGCCGTGAAGCTTTCTTT. This gives the protein CASSYPGTGGREAFF. This sequence joins TRBV6-5 and TRBJ1-1; TRBD1 aligns across 12 bases. Per germline, CDR1 MNHEY and CDR2 SVGAGI. V dropped 2 bases and J dropped 7; count of bases not matched to a gene: 5. The CDR3 consists of 15 residues.

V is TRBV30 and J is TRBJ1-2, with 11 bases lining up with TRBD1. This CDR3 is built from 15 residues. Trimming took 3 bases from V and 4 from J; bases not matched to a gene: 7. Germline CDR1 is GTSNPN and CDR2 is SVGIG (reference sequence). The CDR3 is CAWSRTGGPSYGYTF. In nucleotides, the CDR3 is TGTGCCTGGAGCCGGACAGGGGGCCCCTCCTATGGCTACACCTTC.

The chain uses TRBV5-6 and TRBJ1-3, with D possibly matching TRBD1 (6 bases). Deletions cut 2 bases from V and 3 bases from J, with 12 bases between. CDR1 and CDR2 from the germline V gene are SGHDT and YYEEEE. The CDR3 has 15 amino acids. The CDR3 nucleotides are TGTGCCAGCAGCTTAAGGCAGGGGCATGGAAACACCATATATTTT. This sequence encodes CASSLRQGHGNTIYF. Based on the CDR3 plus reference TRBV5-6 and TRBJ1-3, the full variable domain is DAGVTQSPTHLIKTRGQQVTLRCSPKSGHDTVSWYQQALGQGPQFIFQYYEEEERQRGNFPDRFSGHQFPNYSSELNVNALLLGDSALYLCASSLRQGHGNTIYFGEGSWLTVV.

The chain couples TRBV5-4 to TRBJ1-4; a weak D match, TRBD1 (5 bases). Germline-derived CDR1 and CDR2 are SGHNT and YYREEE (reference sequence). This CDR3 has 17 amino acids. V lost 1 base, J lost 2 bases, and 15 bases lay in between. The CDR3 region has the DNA TGTGCCAGCAGCTTGTTCTCCGGGGGAAGGACTAATGAAAAACTGTTTTTT. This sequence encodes CASSLFSGGRTNEKLFF.

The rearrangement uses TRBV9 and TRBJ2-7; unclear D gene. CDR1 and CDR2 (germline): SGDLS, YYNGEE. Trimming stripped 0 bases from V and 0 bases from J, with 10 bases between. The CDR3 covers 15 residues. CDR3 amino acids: CASSVVPDFSYEQYF. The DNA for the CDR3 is TGTGCCAGCAGCGTAGTCCCGGATTTCTCCTACGAGCAGTACTTC.

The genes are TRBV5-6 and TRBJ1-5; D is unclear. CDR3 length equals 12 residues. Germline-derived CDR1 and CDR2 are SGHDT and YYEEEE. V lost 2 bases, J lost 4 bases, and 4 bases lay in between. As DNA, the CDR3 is TGTGCCAGCAGCTTCCAGAATCAGCCCCAGCATTTT. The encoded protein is CASSFQNQPQHF. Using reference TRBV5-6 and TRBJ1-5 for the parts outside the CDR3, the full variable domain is DAGVTQSPTHLIKTRGQQVTLRCSPKSGHDTVSWYQQALGQGPQFIFQYYEEEERQRGNFPDRFSGHQFPNYSSELNVNALLLGDSALYLCASSFQNQPQHFGDGTRLSIL.

CDR3 coding DNA: TGTGCCAGCAGTTACCAGGGGTTGGGCACCGGGGAGCTGTTTTTT. Its protein product is CASSYQGLGTGELFF. The chain joins TRBV6-5 to TRBJ2-2, with TRBD1 as a possible D gene (6 bases). The CDR3 is 15 residues long. The V gene lost 2 bases and the J gene lost 4 bases, with 11 bases spanning the gap. Germline V gene lookup returns CDR1 MNHEY and CDR2 SVGAGI.

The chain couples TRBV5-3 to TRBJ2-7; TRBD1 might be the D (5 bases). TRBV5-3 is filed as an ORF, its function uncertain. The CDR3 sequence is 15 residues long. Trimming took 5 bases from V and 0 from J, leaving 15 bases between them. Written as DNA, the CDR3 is TGTGCCAGAAGTCTAAGGGGTCAAAGCTCCTACGAGCAGTACTTC. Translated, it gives CARSLRGQSSYEQYF.

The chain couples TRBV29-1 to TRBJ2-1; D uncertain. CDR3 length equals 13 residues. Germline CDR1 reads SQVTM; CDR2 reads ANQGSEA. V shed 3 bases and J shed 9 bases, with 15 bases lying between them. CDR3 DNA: TGCAGCGTTGAGAGCGCGGAGCGCCCTGAGCAGTTCTTC. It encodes CSVESAERPEQFF.

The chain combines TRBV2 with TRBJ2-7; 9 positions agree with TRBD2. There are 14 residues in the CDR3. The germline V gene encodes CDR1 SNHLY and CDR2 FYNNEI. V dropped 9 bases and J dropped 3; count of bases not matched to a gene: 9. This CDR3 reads CASSPGTSFYEQYF. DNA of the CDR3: TGTGCCAGTTCCCCGGGGACTAGCTTCTACGAGCAGTACTTC.

CDR3 loop: CASSLAVAGGPQETQYF. Written as DNA, the CDR3 is TGTGCCAGCAGCTTGGCGGTAGCGGGAGGACCTCAAGAGACCCAGTACTTC. This chain uses TRBV5-4 with TRBJ2-5; 10 bases fit TRBD2. Germline assignment: CDR1 SGHNT and CDR2 YYREEE (reference sequence). The CDR3 has 17 amino acids. V shed 0 bases, J shed 2 bases, and the junction held 7 bases outside the gene matches.

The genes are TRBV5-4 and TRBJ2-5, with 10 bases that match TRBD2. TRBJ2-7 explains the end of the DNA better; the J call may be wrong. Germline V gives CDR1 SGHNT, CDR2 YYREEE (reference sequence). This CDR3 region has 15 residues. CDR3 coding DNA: TGTGCCAGCAGCTCGGGGACTAGCGTATCCTACGAGCAGTACTTC. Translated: CASSSGTSVSYEQYF.

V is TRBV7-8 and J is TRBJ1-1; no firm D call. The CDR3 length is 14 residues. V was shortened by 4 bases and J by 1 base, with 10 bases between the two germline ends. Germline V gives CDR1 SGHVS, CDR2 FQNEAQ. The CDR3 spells CASSWSTPNTEAFF. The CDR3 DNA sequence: TGTGCCAGCAGCTGGTCGACCCCGAACACTGAAGCTTTCTTT. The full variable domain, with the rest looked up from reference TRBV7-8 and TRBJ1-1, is GAGVSQSPRYKVAKRGQDVALRCDPISGHVSLFWYQQALGQGPEFLTYFQNEAQLDKSGLPSDRFFAERPEGSVSTLKIQRTQQEDSAVYLCASSWSTPNTEAFFGQGTRLTVV.

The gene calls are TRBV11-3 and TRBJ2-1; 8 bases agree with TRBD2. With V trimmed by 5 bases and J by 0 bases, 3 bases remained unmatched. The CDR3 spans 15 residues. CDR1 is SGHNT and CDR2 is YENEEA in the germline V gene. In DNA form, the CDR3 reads TGTGCCAGCAGCCTTCGGGAGGGCTCCTACAATGAGCAGTTCTTC. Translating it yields CASSLREGSYNEQFF.

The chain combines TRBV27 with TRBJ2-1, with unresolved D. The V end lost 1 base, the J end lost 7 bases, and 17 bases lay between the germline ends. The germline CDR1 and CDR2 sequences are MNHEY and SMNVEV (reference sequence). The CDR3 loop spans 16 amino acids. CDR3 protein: CASSLWSSRNGNEQFF. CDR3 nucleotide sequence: TGTGCCAGCAGTTTATGGAGTAGTAGGAACGGGAATGAGCAGTTCTTC.

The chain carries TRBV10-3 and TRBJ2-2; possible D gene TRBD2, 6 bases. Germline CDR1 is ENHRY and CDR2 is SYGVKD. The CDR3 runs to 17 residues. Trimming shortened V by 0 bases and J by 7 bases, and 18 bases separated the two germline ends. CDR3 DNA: TGTGCCATCAGTGAGTCGGTGGTCGGGACTGCGCGCGGGGAGCTGTTTTTT. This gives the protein CAISESVVGTARGELFF.

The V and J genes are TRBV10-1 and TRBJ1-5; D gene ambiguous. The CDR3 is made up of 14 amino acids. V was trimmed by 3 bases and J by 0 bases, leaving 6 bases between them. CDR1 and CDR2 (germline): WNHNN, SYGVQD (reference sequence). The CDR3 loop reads CASSERYSNQPQHF. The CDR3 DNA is TGCGCCAGCAGTGAAAGATATAGCAATCAGCCCCAGCATTTT.

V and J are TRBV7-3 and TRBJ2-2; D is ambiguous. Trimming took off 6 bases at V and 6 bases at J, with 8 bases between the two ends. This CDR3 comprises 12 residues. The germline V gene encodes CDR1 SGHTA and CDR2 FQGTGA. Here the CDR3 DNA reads TGTGCCAGCAGTTTAGAGGCCGGGGAGCTGTTTTTT. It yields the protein CASSLEAGELFF.

CDR3 amino acids: CASIHAPGLAGYNEQFF. The DNA for the CDR3 is TGCGCCAGCATCCACGCGCCGGGACTAGCGGGGTACAATGAGCAGTTCTTC. The rearrangement uses TRBV5-1 and TRBJ2-1; 13 bases match TRBD2. Germline V lookup: CDR1 SGHRS, CDR2 YFSETQ. This CDR3 comprises 17 residues. Trimming cost V 6 bases and J 4 bases; bases outside gene matches: 10.

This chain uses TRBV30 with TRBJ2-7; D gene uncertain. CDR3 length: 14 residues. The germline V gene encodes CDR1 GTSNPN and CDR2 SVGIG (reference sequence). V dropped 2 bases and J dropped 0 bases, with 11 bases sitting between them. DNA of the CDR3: TGTGCCTGGAGTTCCCCCTGGCCCTCCTACGAGCAGTACTTC. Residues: CAWSSPWPSYEQYF.

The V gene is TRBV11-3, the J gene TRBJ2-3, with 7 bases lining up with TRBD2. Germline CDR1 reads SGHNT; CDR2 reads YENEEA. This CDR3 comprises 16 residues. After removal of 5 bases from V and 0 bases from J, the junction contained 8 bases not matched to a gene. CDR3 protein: CASSPFSGGSTDTQYF. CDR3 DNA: TGTGCCAGCAGCCCCTTTTCGGGGGGTAGCACAGATACGCAGTATTTT.

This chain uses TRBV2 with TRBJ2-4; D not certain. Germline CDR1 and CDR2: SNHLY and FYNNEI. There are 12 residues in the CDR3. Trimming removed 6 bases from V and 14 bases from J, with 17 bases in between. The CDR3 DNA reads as TGTGCCAGCAGCCCCGTGACTCAACGGGAGTACTTC. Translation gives CASSPVTQREYF.

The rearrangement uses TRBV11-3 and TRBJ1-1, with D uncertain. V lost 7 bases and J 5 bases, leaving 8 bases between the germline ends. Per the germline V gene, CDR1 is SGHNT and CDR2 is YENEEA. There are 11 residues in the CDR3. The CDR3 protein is CASIGSTEAFF. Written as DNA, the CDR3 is TGTGCCAGCATCGGAAGTACTGAAGCTTTCTTT.

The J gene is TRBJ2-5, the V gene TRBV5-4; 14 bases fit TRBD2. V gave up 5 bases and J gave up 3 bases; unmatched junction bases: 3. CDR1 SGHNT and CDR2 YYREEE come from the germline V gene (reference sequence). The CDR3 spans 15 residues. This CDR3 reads CASREGLAGEETQYF. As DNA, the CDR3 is TGTGCCAGCAGGGAGGGACTAGCGGGAGAAGAGACCCAGTACTTC. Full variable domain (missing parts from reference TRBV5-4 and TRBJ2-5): ETGVTQSPTHLIKTRGQQVTLRCSSQSGHNTVSWYQQALGQGPQFIFQYYREEENGRGNFPPRFSGLQFPNYSSELNVNALELDDSALYLCASREGLAGEETQYFGPGTRLLVL.